This TCR beta chain was recovered during a study of identifying expanded T cells in peripheral blood. The CDR3 is 14 residues long. Trimming stripped 2 bases from V and 1 base from J, with 6 bases between. Germline V lookup: CDR1 SEHNR, CDR2 FQNEAQ (reference sequence). Clones were sequenced by immunoSEQ multiplex PCR, and TCRdb holds only the in-frame ones, with some missing. The repertoire includes more than 85,000 clones, 88% of them detected once, and 8.4% sits in the top ten. The sequence came from a person aged 18 to 75 in good health. Material: blood. The chain has TRBV7-9 and TRBJ2-4, with TRBD1 as a possible D gene (5 bases). CDR3 DNA sequence: TGTGCCAGCAGCTTATCAGGGGCCAAAAACATTCAGTACTTC. Amino acids: CASSLSGAKNIQYF.